This T cell receptor beta chain was identified in a study of blood T cell repertoires in COVID-19. In the authors' methods: Reference gene primer amplification yielded estimated nucleated cell counts. Here immunoSEQ multiplex PCR was the method, and the copy in TCRdb shows in-frame clones only, minus some. That table is the source of V, J and clone size, and D and trimming were worked out from the DNA. The repertoire holds 150,000 to 200,000 clones, 70% to 90% seen once, with roughly 4.1% in the top ten. This clone has only a few counts. Germline-derived CDR1 and CDR2 are MGHDK and SYGVNS. The length of the CDR3 is 14 residues. Trimming shortened V by 0 bases and J by 5 bases, and 8 bases separated the two germline ends.

Sequencing used peripheral blood. The chain is built from TRBV25-1 and TRBJ1-5, with D tentatively TRBD1 (6 bases). This TCR came from a woman aged 70 to 79 with acute or convalescent COVID-19. For the CDR3, the DNA is TGTGCCAGCAGTGAATATTGGACAGATCAGCCCCAGCATTTT. Its translation is CASSEYWTDQPQHF.